The 9 T cell receptor beta chains below all came from one sample that was sequenced in a study of T cell responses to AZD1222 COVID-19 vaccine (dated by TCRdb to the early 2020s). Per the publication, the time point label means: about 28 days (+/-7) after the second vaccine dose. The library was produced with the immunoSEQ multiplex PCR assay. TCRdb's version of the immuneACCESS table is confined to in-frame rearrangements and falls short of the full clone set. An unresolved V gene accounts for under half of the shortfall where checked; the remainder is of unknown origin. Recorded for this sample are 70,000 or so clones; about four fifths of them occurred a single time. The ten largest clones add up to about 6.5% of the sample. Source: peripheral blood, taken 28 days after the second AZD1222 dose. The origin of the receptors is an adult who received the AZD1222 COVID-19 vaccine.

V usage is TRBV6-5 and J usage is TRBJ2-2, with D possibly being TRBD1 (6 bases). V lost 4 bases, J lost 1 base, and 7 bases lay in between. Per the germline V gene, CDR1 is MNHEY and CDR2 is SVGAGI. The CDR3 covers 14 residues. CDR3 nucleotide sequence: TGTGCCAGCAGTTCGACAGGGAACACCGGGGAGCTGTTTTTT. This translates into CASSSTGNTGELFF.

The chain couples TRBV29-1 to TRBJ1-2, with D possibly being TRBD1 (6 bases). The germline V gene encodes CDR1 SQVTM and CDR2 ANQGSEA. The CDR3 extends over 13 amino acids. The V gene lost 2 bases and the J gene lost 8 bases, with 15 bases spanning the gap. In DNA form, the CDR3 reads TGCAGCGTTGAACTAGGCAGGGGACGGGGCTACACCTTC. Protein product: CSVELGRGRGYTF.

The CDR3 region has the DNA TGTGCCAGCAGTCAACTCCCCTCTGGGGCCAACGTCCTGACTTTC. Protein product: CASSQLPSGANVLTF. The chain recombines TRBV6-5 with TRBJ2-6; D gene uncertain. This CDR3 is 15 amino acids long. Trimming stripped 5 bases from V and 0 bases from J, with 8 bases between. Germline V lookup: CDR1 MNHEY, CDR2 SVGAGI.

V and J are TRBV5-1 and TRBJ2-2; TRBD1 might be the D (6 bases). V lost 4 bases and J 0 bases, leaving 13 bases between the germline ends. The CDR3 has 16 amino acids. Per germline, CDR1 SGHRS and CDR2 YFSETQ. In DNA, the CDR3 is TGCGCCAGCAGCGCGGCCAGGGGCGCGAACACCGGGGAGCTGTTTTTT. As protein: CASSAARGANTGELFF.

This chain links TRBV6-2 or TRBV6-3 with TRBJ1-6, with 10 bases matching TRBD1. The ends lost 5 bases at V and 10 bases at J; junction bases unmatched: 11. Germline assignment: CDR1 MNHEY and CDR2 SVGEGT. The CDR3 runs to 16 residues. CDR3 amino acids: CASSNLDRGRSSPLHF. CDR3 DNA sequence: TGTGCCAGCAGTAACCTAGACAGGGGGCGATCCTCACCCCTCCACTTT.

The chain joins TRBV12-3 or TRBV12-4 to TRBJ2-7; a weak D match, TRBD2 (7 bases). With 9 bases removed from V and 4 bases from J, the gap between germline ends came to 13 bases. This CDR3 has 12 amino acids. The CDR3 loop reads CASRRGGYEQYF. The CDR3 DNA reads as TGTGCCAGTAGAAGGGGGGGGTACGAGCAGTACTTC.

The chain recombines TRBV4-1 with TRBJ1-4, with D unclear. Germline V gene lookup returns CDR1 MGHRA and CDR2 YSYEKL. Trimming left V 5 bases short and J 0 bases short, with 13 bases between. The CDR3 is 16 amino acids. CDR3 sequence reads: CASSGKALTTNEKLFF. The CDR3, as DNA: TGCGCCAGCAGCGGTAAAGCACTCACAACTAATGAAAAACTGTTTTTT.

J is TRBJ1-1 and V is TRBV5-1; 7 nucleotides line up with TRBD1. This CDR3 has 15 residues. J lost 1 base, V lost 3 bases, and 6 bases had no gene match. CDR1 SGHRS and CDR2 YFSETQ come from the germline V gene. CDR3 in amino acids: CASSSRTGENTEAFF. The CDR3 DNA follows: TGCGCCAGCAGCTCGCGGACAGGAGAGAACACTGAAGCTTTCTTT.

V usage is TRBV23-1 and J usage is TRBJ1-3; 7 bases match TRBD1. TRBV23-1 has ORF status, its function being uncertain. The CDR3 has 16 residues. With V trimmed by 9 bases and J by 8 bases, 19 bases remained unmatched. CDR3 in DNA: TGCGCCAGTTTACAGGGGATTGGTCCCTCGCGAGACACCATATATTTT. Its protein product is CASLQGIGPSRDTIYF.